Listed below are T cell receptor beta chains from one sample, sequenced in a study of blood T cell repertoires in COVID-19. This table comes from immunoSEQ multiplex PCR, and its TCRdb copy is limited to in-frame clones, with some not included. Of 95,000 to 130,000 clones in the sample, 75% to 95% are singletons; the top ten hold 1.5% to 2%. The specimen sequenced was peripheral blood. These receptors all stem from a human donor with active COVID-19. The donor label of this sample is uncertain. Each CDR3 is given with its conserved first and last residue. D genes are given only for firm matches. Clone size appears in some rows only: once, few, many, or a class for an expanded clone.

V gene	clone size	J gene	D gene	CDR3 protein	CDR3 DNA
TRBV7-6	few	TRBJ2-2	TRBD2	CASSLGVAGEDRELFF	TGTGCCAGCAGCTTAGGTGTAGCGGGGGAAGATCGGGAGCTGTTTTTT
TRBV29-1	-	TRBJ2-3	-	CSVVFVDTQYF	TGCAGCGTTGTATTTGTAGATACGCAGTATTTT
TRBV6-5	-	TRBJ2-2	-	CASSYVAVNTGELFF	TGTGCCAGCAGTTACGTAGCAGTTAACACCGGGGAGCTGTTTTTT
TRBV10-3	-	TRBJ2-7	TRBD2	CAISASGGASEQYF	TGTGCCATCAGTGCTAGCGGGGGGGCCTCCGAGCAGTACTTC
TRBV4-3	-	TRBJ1-2	-	CASSQGVSGYGYTF	TGCGCCAGCAGCCAAGGAGTTTCTGGCTATGGCTACACCTTC
TRBV6-6	-	TRBJ1-1	-	CASRVKNTEAFF	TGTGCCAGCCGGGTTAAGAACACTGAAGCTTTCTTT
TRBV7-8	-	TRBJ2-7	-	CASSLPGSATYEQYF	TGTGCCAGCAGCTTGCCGGGGTCCGCGACCTACGAGCAGTACTTC
TRBV7-9	-	TRBJ2-1	-	CASSRTGSSYNEQFF	TGTGCCAGCAGCCGAACAGGGAGCTCCTACAATGAGCAGTTCTTC
TRBV5-6	-	TRBJ1-4	TRBD1	CASSLGQGNEKLFF	TGTGCCAGCAGCTTAGGACAGGGAAATGAAAAACTGTTTTTT
TRBV5-1	-	TRBJ1-3	TRBD1	CASSSQGVGNTIYF	TGCGCCAGCAGCTCGCAGGGGGTTGGAAACACCATATATTTT
TRBV30	-	TRBJ1-2	TRBD1	CAWSPLDRDFNYGYTF	TGTGCCTGGAGTCCCCTCGACAGGGATTTCAACTATGGCTACACCTTC
TRBV6-6	-	TRBJ1-5	TRBD1	CASSVQGALGQPQHF	TGTGCCAGCAGTGTACAGGGGGCGCTAGGTCAGCCCCAGCATTTT
TRBV5-1	-	TRBJ1-4	TRBD1	CASSSDRANEKLFF	TGCGCCAGCAGCTCGGACAGGGCGAACGAAAAACTGTTTTTT
TRBV11-2	-	TRBJ2-1	-	CASSRGLLYNEQFF	TGTGCCAGCAGCCGAGGACTGCTCTACAATGAGCAGTTCTTC
TRBV7-9	-	TRBJ2-7	TRBD1	CASRDWGQGSYEQYF	TGTGCCAGCCGTGATTGGGGACAGGGGTCCTACGAGCAGTACTTC
TRBV18	few	TRBJ2-2	-	CASSPVSGLTGELFF	TGTGCCAGCTCACCAGTTTCGGGACTCACCGGGGAGCTGTTTTTT
TRBV7-7	-	TRBJ2-7	TRBD2	CASSQAMGGVYEQYF	TGTGCCAGCAGCCAAGCGATGGGGGGGGTCTACGAGCAGTACTTC
TRBV11-2	once	TRBJ2-3	TRBD2	CASSLARLAGITSTDTQYF	TGTGCCAGCAGCTTAGCCCGACTAGCGGGGATAACTAGCACAGATACGCAGTATTTT
TRBV7-8	-	TRBJ2-5	-	CASSHPSGQLQETQYF	TGTGCCAGCAGCCACCCCAGCGGACAGTTACAAGAGACCCAGTACTTC
TRBV19	once	TRBJ1-5	-	CASNSRQRNQPQHF	TGTGCCAGTAACTCCCGACAGCGCAATCAGCCCCAGCATTTT
TRBV5-8	-	TRBJ2-7	TRBD1	CASSLYGTGDNYEQYF	TGTGCCAGCAGCTTGTATGGGACAGGGGATAACTACGAGCAGTACTTC
TRBV2	-	TRBJ2-2	TRBD1	CASNRQGSSTGELFF	TGTGCCAGCAATAGACAGGGGTCGAGCACCGGGGAGCTGTTTTTT